The T cell receptor beta chain described here comes from a study of OX40 agonist ivuxolimab in advanced cancers. Findings and limits, study-wide: The average count of expanded clones was higher among CD8+ T cells than among CD4+. Partial responders treated at 0.1-3.0 mg/kg exhibited clonal expansion among the lowest measured.

Repertoires were generated with immunoSEQ multiplex PCR, while TCRdb's copy carries only in-frame clones and drops some. The sample has roughly 69,000 clones, about 91% seen once. In this sample, this clone turned up a few times. Its antigen is as yet unknown. The clonotype originates from an adult with an advanced solid tumor such as melanoma, head and neck, liver or kidney cancer. The sequencing here drew on CD4+ or CD8+ T cells sorted from blood, taken in a trial of the OX40 agonist ivuxolimab.

CDR3 in DNA: TGTGCCAGCAGTGAAAGGGCACGAAACTATGGCTACACCTTC. Amino acids: CASSERARNYGYTF. This sequence joins TRBV6-1 and TRBJ1-2; no reliable D call. The CDR3 loop spans 14 amino acids. The germline V gene encodes CDR1 MNHNS and CDR2 SASEGT. Trimming removed 2 bases at V and 2 bases at J, with 9 bases between.